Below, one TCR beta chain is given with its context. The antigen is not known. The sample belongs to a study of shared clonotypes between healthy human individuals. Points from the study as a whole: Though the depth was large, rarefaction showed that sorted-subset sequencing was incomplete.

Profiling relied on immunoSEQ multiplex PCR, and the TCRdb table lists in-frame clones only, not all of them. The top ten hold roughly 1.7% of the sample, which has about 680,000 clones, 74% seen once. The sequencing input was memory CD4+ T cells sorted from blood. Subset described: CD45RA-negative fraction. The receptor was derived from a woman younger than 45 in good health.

In DNA form, the CDR3 reads TGTGCCTGGAGTCGGCAGGGTAGACAGCCCCAGCATTTT. Protein sequence: CAWSRQGRQPQHF. The chain is built from TRBV30 and TRBJ1-5; TRBD1 is a possible D gene (5 bases). V shed 2 bases and J shed 7 bases, with 12 bases lying between them. Germline CDR1 GTSNPN, CDR2 SVGIG (reference sequence). The CDR3 has 13 residues.